One and the same sample provided the 9 T cell receptor beta chains below, sequenced in a study of spatial heterogeneity in lung cancer. One entry per CDR3 protein, called by TCRdb with MiXCR from the 5' RACE reads. This table holds 6,000 to 8,500 distinct CDR3 sequences, less than 6% found once. Time point of the sample: sample taken at primary tumor resection. Whole RNA was taken from tumor, nontumor lung or frozen PBMC; it was then sequenced unsorted. The specimen was normal lung tissue next to the tumor, collected at surgery. The receptors were gathered from a female donor with early-stage non-small cell lung cancer.

By frequency in the sample, this clonotype is medium-sized (0.01 to 0.1%). The rearrangement links TRBV18 to TRBJ1-1; D gene ambiguous. V gave up 2 bases and J gave up 3 bases, with 7 bases separating them. This CDR3 is 13 amino acids long. Germline loops: CDR1 KGHSH, CDR2 LQKENI. In DNA, the CDR3 is TGTGCCAGCTCACCAGCGCAGGACACTGAAGCTTTCTTT. It specifies CASSPAQDTEAFF.

This clonotype was recorded at least ten times. The V and J genes are TRBV29-1 and TRBJ2-7, with TRBD2 matching 8 bases. This CDR3 is built from 12 residues. Germline assignment: CDR1 SQVTM and CDR2 ANQGSEA. This CDR3 reads CVCGRSSYEQYF. The CDR3 DNA reads TGCGTGTGCGGGAGGAGCTCCTACGAGCAGTACTTC.

By sample share, this clonotype is medium-sized. The chain employs TRBV7-2 and TRBJ2-1; D perhaps matches TRBD1 (5 bases). Per germline, CDR1 SGHTA and CDR2 FQGNSA. The CDR3 is 11 amino acids. The V gene lost 8 bases and the J gene lost 7 bases, with 9 bases spanning the gap. The CDR3 nucleotides are TGTGCCAGCTCCAGGGTAAATGAGCAGTTCTTC. Translating gives CASSRVNEQFF.

A few counts support this clonotype. The chain links TRBV20-1 to TRBJ1-5; D gene unclear. V shed 5 bases and J shed 2 bases, with 10 bases lying between them. This CDR3 region has 13 residues. CDR1 and CDR2 (germline): DFQATT, SNEGSKA (reference sequence). CDR3 protein: CSAGEGGNQPQHF. The CDR3 DNA is TGCAGTGCTGGGGAGGGCGGCAATCAGCCCCAGCATTTT.

The V gene is TRBV24-1, the J gene TRBJ2-1; D ambiguous. V lost 4 bases and J lost 5, with 14 bases in between. The V gene's germline CDR1 is KGHDR and CDR2 SFDVKD. CDR3 size: 15 residues. CDR3 bases: TGTGCCACCAGTGACTTCACCACCCCCGACAATGAGCAGTTCTTC. Protein sequence: CATSDFTTPDNEQFF.

This clonotype has ten or more counts. V usage is TRBV5-1 and J usage is TRBJ2-5; 7 bases are a match to TRBD2. CDR3 size: 15 residues. Germline lookup yields CDR1 SGHRS and CDR2 YFSETQ. The V gene end was trimmed by 5 bases and the J gene end by 1 base; junction bases not matched to a gene: 8. For the CDR3, the DNA is TGCGCCAGCAGGGGATCGTGGGAGGGCCAAGAGACCCAGTACTTC. Translating gives CASRGSWEGQETQYF.

This clonotype was counted many times. The chain joins TRBV25-1 to TRBJ2-5, with no clear D. Trimming took off 6 bases at V and 0 bases at J, with 5 bases between the two ends. Germline CDR1 reads MGHDK; CDR2 reads SYGVNS. The CDR3 spans 12 residues. CDR3 nucleotide sequence: TGTGCCAGCAGCCGTAACCAAGAGACCCAGTACTTC. This sequence encodes CASSRNQETQYF. Full variable domain (rest looked up from reference TRBV25-1 and TRBJ2-5): EADIYQTPRYLVIGTGKKITLECSQTMGHDKMYWYQQDPGMELHLIHYSYGVNSTEKGDLSSESTVSRIRTEHFPLTLESARPSHTSQYLCASSRNQETQYFGPGTRLLVL.

This clonotype was seen a single time. The gene calls are TRBV11-3 and TRBJ2-3; the D gene is possibly TRBD2 (6 bases). The V end was cut by 5 bases, the J end by 2 bases, with 14 bases between. The CDR3 covers 15 residues. Germline V gene lookup returns CDR1 SGHNT and CDR2 YENEEA. The CDR3 reads CASSNGTDYTDTQYF. The CDR3 DNA is TGTGCCAGCAGCAACGGGACGGACTACACAGATACGCAGTATTTT.

Many counts were recorded for this clonotype. V is TRBV3-1 and J is TRBJ2-1; 9 nucleotides line up with TRBD1. The CDR3 runs to 18 residues. After removal of 1 base from V and 2 bases from J, the junction contained 9 bases not matched to a gene. Germline CDR1 LGHDT, CDR2 YNNKEL (reference sequence). Written as DNA, the CDR3 is TGTGCCAGCAGCCAAGCCTTCCCCGGGACAGGGCCCTACAATGAGCAGTTCTTC. The encoded protein is CASSQAFPGTGPYNEQFF.